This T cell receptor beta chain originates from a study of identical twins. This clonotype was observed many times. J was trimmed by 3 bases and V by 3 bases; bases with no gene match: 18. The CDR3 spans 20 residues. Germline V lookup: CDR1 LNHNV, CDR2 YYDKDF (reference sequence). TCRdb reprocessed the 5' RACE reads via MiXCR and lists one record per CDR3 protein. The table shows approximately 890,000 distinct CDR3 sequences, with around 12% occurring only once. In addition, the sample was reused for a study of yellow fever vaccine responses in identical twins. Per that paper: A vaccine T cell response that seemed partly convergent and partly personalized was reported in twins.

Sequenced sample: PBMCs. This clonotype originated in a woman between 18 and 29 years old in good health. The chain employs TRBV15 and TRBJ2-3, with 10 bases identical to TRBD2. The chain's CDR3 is CATSSSIAGGMPGWTDTQYF. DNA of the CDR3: TGTGCCACCAGCAGTTCCATAGCGGGAGGAATGCCCGGGTGGACAGATACGCAGTATTTT.